This TCR beta chain emerged from a study of T cells after yellow fever vaccination. Findings of the study overall: There was a possibility that FACS-sorted repertoires contained abundant clonotypes contaminating from the bulk population.

This clonotype occurred a few times. Its antigen remains unidentified. One entry per CDR3 protein results from TCRdb running MiXCR on the 5' RACE reads. The repertoire holds under 600,000 distinct CDR3 sequences, with approximately 12% as singletons. The CDR3 runs 15 residues. Germline-derived CDR1 and CDR2 are SGHVS and FQNEAQ. V lost 5 bases and J 2 bases, leaving 16 bases between the germline ends. V gene TRBV7-8 combines with J gene TRBJ2-7; a possible D gene is TRBD1 (7 bases). Material: PBMCs, obtained on the day of the yellow fever booster vaccination. The source is a man younger than 45 who received the YFV17D yellow fever vaccine. CDR3 residues: CASSTRDRVTYEQYF. The CDR3 DNA follows: TGTGCCAGCAGCACGCGGGACAGAGTAACCTACGAGCAGTACTTC. The variable domain in full, with the rest retrieved from reference TRBV7-8 and TRBJ2-7, is GAGVSQSPRYKVAKRGQDVALRCDPISGHVSLFWYQQALGQGPEFLTYFQNEAQLDKSGLPSDRFFAERPEGSVSTLKIQRTQQEDSAVYLCASSTRDRVTYEQYFGPGTRLTVT.